This T cell receptor beta chain emerged from a study of T cells in tuberculosis. The time point denotes: new active TB diagnosis, blood taken before or within 7 days of starting treatment. HIV-seronegative South African adults aged 18 years or older had newly diagnosed active tuberculosis. The CDR3 loop spans 17 amino acids. Germline V gives CDR1 SGHAT, CDR2 FQNNGV. The V and J ends lost 4 bases and 0 bases respectively, with 17 bases between them. Assay: immunoSEQ multiplex PCR; the TCRdb copy retains only in-frame clones and omits some. The top ten clones hold about 4.7% of a sample with under 40,000 clones, roughly 94% of them seen once.

The material was PBMCs, obtained at tuberculosis diagnosis. This clonotype was sampled from an adult with tuberculosis. The chain has TRBV11-2 and TRBJ2-3; perhaps TRBD1 as D (6 bases). Here the CDR3 DNA reads TGTGCCAGCAGCTCTCGTAGGACAGCACCTAGCACAGATACGCAGTATTTT. As protein: CASSSRRTAPSTDTQYF.